These 19 T cell receptor beta chains were sequenced from one sample in a study of vaccination effects on CD4 cells after COVID-19. These receptors are not linked to any known antigen. Data came from immunoSEQ multiplex PCR; TCRdb stores just in-frame clones and leaves some out. The sample carries 75,000 to 100,000 clones, around 74% recorded once. After expansion with viral peptide pools in the ViraFEST assay, antigen-specific CD4+ T cells were sequenced. Culturing for nine to ten days preceded CD4+ T cell isolation. All participants had two doses of either the BNT162b2 or mRNA-1273 vaccine. This specimen was CD4+ T cells from PBMCs cultured with HCoV-OC43 spike peptides, taken after COVID-19 vaccination. Subset indicated: HCoV-OC43 spike overlapping peptide pool stimulation. The source is a human donor who received a COVID-19 vaccine.

This clone was seen more than once but under ten times. This rearrangement joins TRBV2 to TRBJ1-4; TRBD1 matches 9 bases. The trim removed 10 bases at V and 4 bases at J, leaving 7 bases unmatched. The germline CDR1 and CDR2 sequences are SNHLY and FYNNEI. This CDR3 has 14 amino acids. CDR3 in amino acids: CATKGGQGNEKLFF. In DNA, the CDR3 is TGTGCCACAAAGGGGGGACAGGGTAATGAAAAACTGTTTTTT.

The chain combines TRBV30 with TRBJ1-2; a possible D gene is TRBD1 (6 bases). The germline CDR1 and CDR2 sequences are GTSNPN and SVGIG (reference sequence). This CDR3 is 14 amino acids long. Trimming pared 5 bases from V and 4 bases from J, leaving 17 bases between. Written as DNA, the CDR3 is TGTGCCTGGGGATACCGGGACAACTTCTATGGCTACACCTTC. This codes for CAWGYRDNFYGYTF.

This chain joins TRBV19 and TRBJ1-6; a weak D match, TRBD1 (5 bases). CDR1 is LNHDA and CDR2 is SQIVND in the germline V gene (reference sequence). The CDR3 loop spans 16 amino acids. The V gene lost 6 bases and the J gene lost 3 bases, with 15 bases spanning the gap. As DNA, the CDR3 is TGTGCCAGTAGCTCCGGGGGACTGCACTATAATTCACCCCTCCACTTT. Residues: CASSSGGLHYNSPLHF.

This chain links TRBV20-1 with TRBJ1-5, with D possibly being TRBD1 (5 bases). This CDR3 is built from 14 residues. In germline, CDR1 is DFQATT, CDR2 SNEGSKA (reference sequence). V was trimmed by 3 bases and J by 1 base, leaving 10 bases between them. As DNA, the CDR3 is TGCAGTGCTAGTGAGGGGTCGAGCAATCAGCCCCAGCATTTT. Translation gives CSASEGSSNQPQHF.

The J gene is TRBJ1-2, the V gene TRBV30; perhaps TRBD1 as D (6 bases). V dropped 0 bases and J dropped 0 bases, with 11 bases sitting between them. Germline V CDR1 and CDR2: GTSNPN, SVGIG (reference sequence). This CDR3 spans 15 amino acids. CDR3 protein: CAWSVARTANYGYTF. CDR3 nucleotides: TGTGCCTGGAGTGTAGCCCGGACAGCTAACTATGGCTACACCTTC.

The genes are TRBV5-1 and TRBJ1-6; a weak D match, TRBD1 (5 bases). Germline V gene sequence: CDR1 SGHRS, CDR2 YFSETQ. The length of the CDR3 is 15 residues. V was clipped by 4 bases and J by 8 bases, with 16 bases between them. This CDR3 reads CASSPGAQSDSPLHF. Here the CDR3 DNA reads TGCGCCAGCAGCCCCGGGGCACAATCGGATTCACCCCTCCACTTT. The full variable domain, its missing parts supplied by reference TRBV5-1 and TRBJ1-6, is KAGVTQTPRYLIKTRGQQVTLSCSPISGHRSVSWYQQTPGQGLQFLFEYFSETQRNKGNFPGRFSGRQFSNSRSEMNVSTLELGDSALYLCASSPGAQSDSPLHFGNGTRLTVT.

The chain employs TRBV15 and TRBJ1-6; D unresolved. This CDR3 contains 12 residues. Germline loops: CDR1 LNHNV, CDR2 YYDKDF (reference sequence). V dropped 5 bases and J dropped 2 bases, with 1 base sitting between them. The CDR3 DNA sequence: TGTGCCACCAGCCCCTATAATTCACCCCTCCACTTT. As protein: CATSPYNSPLHF. The full variable domain, its missing parts supplied by reference TRBV15 and TRBJ1-6, is DAMVIQNPRYQVTQFGKPVTLSCSQTLNHNVMYWYQQKSSQAPKLLFHYYDKDFNNEADTPDNFQSRRPNTSFCFLDIRSPGLGDTAMYLCATSPYNSPLHFGNGTRLTVT.

This clone was found a few times. J is TRBJ1-4 and V is TRBV5-6; perhaps TRBD1 as D (6 bases). The V and J ends lost 2 bases and 8 bases respectively, with 10 bases between them. In germline, CDR1 is SGHDT, CDR2 YYEEEE. The CDR3 runs 13 residues. CDR3 sequence: CASSLQGLEKLFF. The CDR3 coding sequence is TGTGCCAGCAGCTTACAGGGTTTGGAAAAACTGTTTTTT.

The V call is TRBV2, the J call TRBJ2-1, with D perhaps TRBD1 (6 bases). The CDR3 spans 14 residues. The V and J ends lost 3 bases and 2 bases respectively, with 8 bases between them. The germline V gene encodes CDR1 SNHLY and CDR2 FYNNEI. In DNA form, the CDR3 reads TGTGCCAGCAGTGAGAACAGGGCCTACAATGAGCAGTTCTTC. Its translation: CASSENRAYNEQFF.

The chain recombines TRBV10-1 with TRBJ2-4, with D possibly being TRBD1 (5 bases). V lost 0 bases to trimming and J lost 6 bases, with 9 bases between them. The CDR3 consists of 14 residues. CDR1 and CDR2 from the germline V gene are WNHNN and SYGVQD (reference sequence). CDR3 region: CASSESGVRNIQYF. In nucleotides, the CDR3 is TGCGCCAGCAGTGAGTCAGGGGTACGAAACATTCAGTACTTC.

CDR3 sequence: CASSSGLNLNTGELFF. Here the CDR3 DNA reads TGTGCCAGCAGTAGCGGACTAAATTTAAACACCGGGGAGCTGTTTTTT. The rearrangement joins TRBV6-2 or TRBV6-3 to TRBJ2-2; D perhaps matches TRBD2 (6 bases). The CDR3 length is 16 residues. Germline CDR1 MNHEY, CDR2 SVGEGT. The V end was cut by 5 bases, the J end by 2 bases, with 15 bases between.

V gene TRBV7-2 combines with J gene TRBJ2-5, with TRBD2 matching over 7 bases. The CDR3 totals 16 residues. V gave up 2 bases and J gave up 2 bases; unmatched junction bases: 8. Per germline, CDR1 SGHTA and CDR2 FQGNSA. CDR3 amino acids: CASSLQTGGRQETQYF. In DNA, the CDR3 is TGTGCCAGCAGCTTACAAACGGGGGGACGACAAGAGACCCAGTACTTC.

This clone has just a few counts. The rearrangement links TRBV10-1 to TRBJ2-1; D remains ambiguous. The CDR3 is 12 amino acids. Germline CDR1 and CDR2: WNHNN and SYGVQD (reference sequence). V dropped 6 bases and J dropped 7 bases, with 10 bases sitting between them. The CDR3 region is CASSNYKNEQFF. The CDR3, as DNA: TGCGCCAGCAGCAATTATAAAAATGAGCAGTTCTTC.

The rearrangement uses TRBV15 and TRBJ2-1; no clear D. V gave up 0 bases and J gave up 8 bases, with 14 bases separating them. The length of the CDR3 is 15 residues. The germline CDR1 and CDR2 sequences are LNHNV and YYDKDF (reference sequence). CDR3 nucleotides: TGTGCCACCAGCAGAGATAGTACAACCGGGCATGAGCAGTTCTTC. Protein sequence: CATSRDSTTGHEQFF.

V is TRBV2 and J is TRBJ1-5; tentatively, D is TRBD1 (5 bases). The CDR3 extends over 14 amino acids. The V gene's germline CDR1 is SNHLY and CDR2 FYNNEI. Trimming removed 4 bases from V and 9 bases from J, with 16 bases in between. CDR3 sequence reads: CASSAGLQVPPQHF. For the CDR3, the DNA is TGTGCCAGCAGTGCGGGGCTTCAAGTTCCGCCCCAGCATTTT.

CDR3 DNA sequence: TGTGCCATCAGTGGGACAGGGTCGAGCGAGCAGTACGTC. Translating gives CAISGTGSSEQYV. The chain employs TRBV10-3 and TRBJ2-7, with 8 bases that match TRBD1. The V gene end was trimmed by 4 bases and the J gene end by 6 bases; junction bases not matched to a gene: 5. Germline CDR1 and CDR2: ENHRY and SYGVKD. The CDR3 has 13 residues.

This clone was counted a single time. The chain combines TRBV19 with TRBJ2-1, with TRBD2 as a possible D gene (7 bases). CDR1 is LNHDA and CDR2 is SQIVND in the germline V gene (reference sequence). V lost 6 bases and J lost 10, with 13 bases in between. CDR3 length: 12 amino acids. The CDR3 loop reads CASRGGLWEQFF. The CDR3 DNA is TGTGCCAGTAGGGGGGGGCTCTGGGAGCAGTTCTTC.

This rearrangement joins TRBV5-6 to TRBJ1-2; D unclear. Germline V gene data show CDR1 as SGHDT and CDR2 as YYEEEE. Trimming took 1 base from V and 0 from J, leaving 10 bases between them. The CDR3 runs to 15 residues. The CDR3 nucleotides are TGTGCCAGCAGCTTGTTGGAGGAATCTAACTATGGCTACACCTTC. Protein product: CASSLLEESNYGYTF.

This chain connects TRBV2 to TRBJ2-7; no clear D. Germline assignment: CDR1 SNHLY and CDR2 FYNNEI. V gave up 5 bases and J gave up 0 bases, with 11 bases separating them. The CDR3 runs to 14 residues. The CDR3 DNA reads as TGTGCCAGCAGTTTTGACGGAAGCTCCTACGAGCAGTACGTC. Residues: CASSFDGSSYEQYV.